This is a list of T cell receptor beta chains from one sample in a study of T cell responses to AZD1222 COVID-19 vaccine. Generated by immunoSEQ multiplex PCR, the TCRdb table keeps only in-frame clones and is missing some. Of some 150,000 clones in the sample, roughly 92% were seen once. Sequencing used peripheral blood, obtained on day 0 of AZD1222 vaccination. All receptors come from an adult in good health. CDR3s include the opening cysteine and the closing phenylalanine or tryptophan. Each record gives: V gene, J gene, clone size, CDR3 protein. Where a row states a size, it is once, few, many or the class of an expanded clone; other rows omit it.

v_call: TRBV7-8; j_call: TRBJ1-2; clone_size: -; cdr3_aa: CASSPYANYGYTF
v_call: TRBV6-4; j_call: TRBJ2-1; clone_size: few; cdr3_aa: CASSDREAGNEQFF
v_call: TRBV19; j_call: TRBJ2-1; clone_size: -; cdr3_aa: CASSPGQSSYNEQFF
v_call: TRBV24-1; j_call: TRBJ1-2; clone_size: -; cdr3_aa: CATSGTPGQGPYTF
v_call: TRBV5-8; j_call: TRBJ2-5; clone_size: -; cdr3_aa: CASSLDRDHRQETQYF
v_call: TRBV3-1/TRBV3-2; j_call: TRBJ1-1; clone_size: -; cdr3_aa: CASSQRTRAFF
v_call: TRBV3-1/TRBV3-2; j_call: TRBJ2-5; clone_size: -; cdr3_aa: CASSQGYGRETQYF
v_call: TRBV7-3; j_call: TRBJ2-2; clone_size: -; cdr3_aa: CASSLLGGPNTGELFF
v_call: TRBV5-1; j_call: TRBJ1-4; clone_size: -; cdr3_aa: CASSRREGEKLFF
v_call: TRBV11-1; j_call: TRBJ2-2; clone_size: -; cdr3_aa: CASSLTRGGTGELFF
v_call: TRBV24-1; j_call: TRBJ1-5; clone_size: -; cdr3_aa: CATSDLRGDQPQHF
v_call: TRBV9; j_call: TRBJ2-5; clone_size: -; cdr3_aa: CASSGAGTSRQTQYF
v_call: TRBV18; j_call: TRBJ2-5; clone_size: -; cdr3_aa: CASSPSIETQYF
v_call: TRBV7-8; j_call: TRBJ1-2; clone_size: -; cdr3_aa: CASSLVSGQVFYGYTF
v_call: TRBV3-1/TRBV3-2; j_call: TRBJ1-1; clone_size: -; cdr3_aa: CASSPRDRPGGDTEAFF
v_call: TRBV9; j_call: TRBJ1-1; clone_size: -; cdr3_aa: CASSVGDGGTEAFF
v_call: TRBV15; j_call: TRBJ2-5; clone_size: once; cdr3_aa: CATSRDRLEETQYF
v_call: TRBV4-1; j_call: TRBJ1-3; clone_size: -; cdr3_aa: CASSQFEDRVYTIYF
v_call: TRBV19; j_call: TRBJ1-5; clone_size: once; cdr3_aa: CASSMNVGTGNQPQHF
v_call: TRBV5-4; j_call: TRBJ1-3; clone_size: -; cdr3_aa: CASSLQQGASGNTIYF
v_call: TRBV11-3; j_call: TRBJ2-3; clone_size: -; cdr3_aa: CASSLDGEATDTQYF
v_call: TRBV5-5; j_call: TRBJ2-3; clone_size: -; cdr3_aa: CASSLGHASTDTQYF
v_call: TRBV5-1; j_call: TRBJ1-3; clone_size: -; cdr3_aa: CASSETGQISGNTIYF
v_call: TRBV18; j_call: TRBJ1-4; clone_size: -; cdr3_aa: CASSPPGAEKLFF
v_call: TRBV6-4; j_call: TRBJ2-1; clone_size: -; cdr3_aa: CASSGSSGAPYNEQFF
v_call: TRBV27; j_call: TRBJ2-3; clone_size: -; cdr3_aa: CASSPWGRTTDTQYF
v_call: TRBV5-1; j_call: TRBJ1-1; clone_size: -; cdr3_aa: CASSLSAVAEAFF
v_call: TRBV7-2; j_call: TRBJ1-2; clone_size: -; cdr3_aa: CASSLMGTAANYGYTF
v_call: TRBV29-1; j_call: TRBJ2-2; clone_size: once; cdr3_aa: CSTPGTGGTGELFF
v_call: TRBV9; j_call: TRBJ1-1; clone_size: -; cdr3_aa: CASSVGIGTSLNTEAFF
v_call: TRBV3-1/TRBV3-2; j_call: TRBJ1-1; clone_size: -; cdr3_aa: CASSQSHSEAFF
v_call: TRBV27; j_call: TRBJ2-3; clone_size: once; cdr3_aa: CASSLSSSGRPNRYF
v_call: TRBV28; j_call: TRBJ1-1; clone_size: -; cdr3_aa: CASSSVGLTEAFF
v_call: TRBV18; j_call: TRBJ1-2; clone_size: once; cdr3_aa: CASSPVTGNANGYTF
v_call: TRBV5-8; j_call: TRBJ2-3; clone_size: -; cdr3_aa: CASSLAVRVSTDTQYF
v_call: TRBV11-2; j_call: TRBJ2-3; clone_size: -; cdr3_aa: CASSLVTYRGDTQYF